The rows below give T cell receptor beta chains drawn from one sample of a study of T cell changes during pregnancy in multiple sclerosis. Clones were sequenced by immunoSEQ multiplex PCR, and TCRdb holds only the in-frame ones, with some missing. Of about 87,000 clones in the sample, around 95% were seen once. The sample in question was peripheral blood, obtained in the third trimester of pregnancy. The origin of the receptors is a female donor in good health, enrolled as a control in a pregnancy study. Each CDR3 is given with its conserved first and last residue. D genes are given only for firm matches. Clone size, where shown, is once, few, many, or a class for clones that have expanded.

v_call: TRBV19; j_call: TRBJ1-5; clone_size: .; d_call: .; cdr3_aa: CASSISFSNQPQHF; cdr3_nt: TGTGCCAGTAGTATCTCGTTTAGCAATCAGCCCCAGCATTTT
v_call: TRBV5-1; j_call: TRBJ2-1; clone_size: .; d_call: TRBD2; cdr3_aa: CASSLVSGSPGNEQFF; cdr3_nt: TGCGCCAGCAGCTTGGTGAGCGGGAGCCCAGGGAATGAGCAGTTCTTC
v_call: TRBV15; j_call: TRBJ2-5; clone_size: .; d_call: .; cdr3_aa: CATSRDISILATQETQYF; cdr3_nt: TGTGCCACCAGCAGAGACATATCTATTCTAGCGACCCAAGAGACCCAGTACTTC
v_call: TRBV5-5; j_call: TRBJ2-1; clone_size: .; d_call: .; cdr3_aa: CASSFDQGYNEQFF; cdr3_nt: TGTGCCAGCAGCTTCGATCAGGGTTACAATGAGCAGTTCTTC
v_call: TRBV7-2; j_call: TRBJ2-3; clone_size: .; d_call: TRBD1; cdr3_aa: CASSLADRDTDTQYF; cdr3_nt: TGTGCCAGCAGCTTAGCGGACAGGGACACAGATACGCAGTATTTT
v_call: TRBV29-1; j_call: TRBJ1-2; clone_size: once; d_call: .; cdr3_aa: CSVVGGLYGYTF; cdr3_nt: TGCAGCGTTGTTGGGGGACTCTATGGCTACACCTTC
v_call: TRBV30; j_call: TRBJ2-3; clone_size: .; d_call: TRBD2; cdr3_aa: CAWRAPSGRTDTQYF; cdr3_nt: TGTGCCTGGAGGGCCCCCAGCGGGAGGACAGATACGCAGTATTTT
v_call: TRBV21-1; j_call: TRBJ2-6; clone_size: .; d_call: .; cdr3_aa: CARFRGPGANVLTF; cdr3_nt: TGTGCCCGGTTCAGGGGGCCTGGGGCCAACGTCCTGACTTTC
v_call: TRBV28; j_call: TRBJ1-1; clone_size: .; d_call: .; cdr3_aa: CASSLQRGGTEAFF; cdr3_nt: TGTGCCAGCAGTTTACAAAGGGGGGGGACTGAAGCTTTCTTT
v_call: TRBV5-4; j_call: TRBJ2-2; clone_size: .; d_call: .; cdr3_aa: CASSLPDSNTGELFF; cdr3_nt: TGTGCCAGCAGCTTGCCGGACAGCAACACCGGGGAGCTGTTTTTT
v_call: TRBV27; j_call: TRBJ1-1; clone_size: few; d_call: .; cdr3_aa: CASRDPGDHSEAFF; cdr3_nt: TGTGCCAGCAGAGATCCGGGAGACCACTCTGAAGCTTTCTTT
v_call: TRBV4-2; j_call: TRBJ1-5; clone_size: .; d_call: .; cdr3_aa: CASSPWGSDNQPQHF; cdr3_nt: TGTGCCAGCAGCCCCTGGGGCAGCGATAATCAGCCCCAGCATTTT
v_call: TRBV7-2; j_call: TRBJ2-1; clone_size: .; d_call: TRBD2; cdr3_aa: CASSLSSSGTTQGEQFF; cdr3_nt: TGTGCCAGCAGCTTATCCTCTAGCGGGACCACCCAGGGTGAGCAGTTCTTC
v_call: TRBV6-4; j_call: TRBJ2-3; clone_size: .; d_call: .; cdr3_aa: CASSDSMSGADTQYF; cdr3_nt: TGTGCCAGCAGTGACTCGATGTCAGGGGCCGATACGCAGTATTTT
v_call: TRBV27; j_call: TRBJ2-3; clone_size: .; d_call: .; cdr3_aa: CASPFVSTGGGTDTQYF; cdr3_nt: TGTGCCAGCCCCTTCGTGTCGACAGGAGGTGGCACAGATACGCAGTATTTT
v_call: TRBV28; j_call: TRBJ2-3; clone_size: .; d_call: TRBD2; cdr3_aa: CASSFSSGRDTQYF; cdr3_nt: TGTGCCAGCAGTTTCTCGAGCGGGAGAGATACGCAGTATTTT
v_call: TRBV18; j_call: TRBJ2-3; clone_size: .; d_call: TRBD2; cdr3_aa: CASSERLAGADTQYF; cdr3_nt: TGTGCCAGCTCAGAAAGACTAGCGGGAGCAGATACGCAGTATTTT
v_call: TRBV5-5; j_call: TRBJ1-1; clone_size: .; d_call: .; cdr3_aa: CASSFSLGATGGWNTEAFF; cdr3_nt: TGTGCCAGCAGCTTTTCGTTGGGCGCGACAGGAGGCTGGAACACTGAAGCTTTCTTT
v_call: TRBV5-1; j_call: TRBJ2-5; clone_size: .; d_call: TRBD1; cdr3_aa: CASSSPGTGVQETQYF; cdr3_nt: TGCGCCAGCAGCTCCCCCGGGACAGGGGTCCAAGAGACCCAGTACTTC
v_call: TRBV28; j_call: TRBJ2-7; clone_size: .; d_call: TRBD1; cdr3_aa: CASSFDRGLYEQYF; cdr3_nt: TGTGCCAGCAGTTTCGACAGGGGATTATACGAGCAGTACTTC
v_call: TRBV20-1; j_call: TRBJ2-1; clone_size: .; d_call: .; cdr3_aa: CSARDRIEQFF; cdr3_nt: TGCAGTGCTAGAGATCGTATTGAGCAGTTCTTC
v_call: TRBV29-1; j_call: TRBJ2-3; clone_size: .; d_call: .; cdr3_aa: CSVDREGYTQYF; cdr3_nt: TGCAGCGTCGACCGGGAAGGGTATACGCAGTATTTT
v_call: TRBV2; j_call: TRBJ1-2; clone_size: .; d_call: TRBD1; cdr3_aa: CATPGEDRGIGGYTF; cdr3_nt: TGTGCCACCCCGGGGGAGGACAGGGGGATAGGTGGCTACACCTTC
v_call: TRBV7-2; j_call: TRBJ1-2; clone_size: .; d_call: TRBD1; cdr3_aa: CASSLGRTGANYGYTF; cdr3_nt: TGTGCCAGCAGCTTAGGCCGGACAGGGGCTAACTATGGCTACACCTTC
v_call: TRBV6-1; j_call: TRBJ2-1; clone_size: .; d_call: .; cdr3_aa: CASSYFSGEQFF; cdr3_nt: TGTGCCAGCAGTTATTTTTCGGGGGAGCAGTTCTTC
v_call: TRBV2; j_call: TRBJ2-1; clone_size: .; d_call: .; cdr3_aa: CASSGGGNNEQFF; cdr3_nt: TGTGCCAGCAGTGGTGGGGGGAACAATGAGCAGTTCTTC
v_call: TRBV10-3; j_call: TRBJ2-7; clone_size: .; d_call: TRBD2; cdr3_aa: CAISPREDRDPSYEQYF; cdr3_nt: TGTGCCATCAGTCCCCGGGAGGACCGGGACCCCTCCTACGAGCAGTACTTC
v_call: TRBV4-2; j_call: TRBJ2-2; clone_size: .; d_call: .; cdr3_aa: CASSLGQLRTGELFF; cdr3_nt: TGTGCCAGCAGCCTTGGACAACTTCGCACCGGGGAGCTGTTTTTT
v_call: TRBV6-1; j_call: TRBJ2-4; clone_size: .; d_call: .; cdr3_aa: CASSEQVAKNIQYF; cdr3_nt: TGTGCCAGCAGTGAACAGGTAGCCAAAAACATTCAGTACTTC
v_call: TRBV15; j_call: TRBJ2-3; clone_size: once; d_call: TRBD2; cdr3_aa: CATSRARLAGPDSSTDTQYF; cdr3_nt: TGTGCCACCAGCAGAGCGCGACTAGCGGGACCAGACTCTAGCACAGATACGCAGTATTTT
v_call: TRBV4-2; j_call: TRBJ1-5; clone_size: .; d_call: .; cdr3_aa: CASSQDGQVAQPQHF; cdr3_nt: TGTGCCAGCAGCCAAGATGGTCAGGTTGCGCAGCCCCAGCATTTT
v_call: TRBV19; j_call: TRBJ2-5; clone_size: .; d_call: TRBD2; cdr3_aa: CASSLAGVQETQYF; cdr3_nt: TGTGCCAGTAGCTTGGCGGGAGTGCAAGAGACCCAGTACTTC
v_call: TRBV15; j_call: TRBJ2-1; clone_size: .; d_call: TRBD2; cdr3_aa: CATSGAGTRYNEQFF; cdr3_nt: TGTGCCACCAGCGGGGCCGGGACTAGATACAATGAGCAGTTCTTC
v_call: TRBV7-2; j_call: TRBJ2-7; clone_size: .; d_call: .; cdr3_aa: CASSLGWQGSMYEQYF; cdr3_nt: TGTGCCAGCAGCTTAGGCTGGCAGGGAAGTATGTACGAGCAGTACTTC
v_call: TRBV9; j_call: TRBJ2-1; clone_size: .; d_call: .; cdr3_aa: CASSVLASAYYSYNEQFF; cdr3_nt: TGTGCCAGCAGCGTATTAGCTAGCGCTTATTACTCCTACAATGAGCAGTTCTTC
v_call: TRBV5-1; j_call: TRBJ2-1; clone_size: .; d_call: .; cdr3_aa: CASSLDTHNEQFF; cdr3_nt: TGCGCCAGCAGCTTAGACACCCATAATGAGCAGTTCTTC
v_call: TRBV6-6; j_call: TRBJ1-5; clone_size: once; d_call: .; cdr3_aa: CASRYFSQPQHF; cdr3_nt: TGTGCCAGCAGGTACTTTAGTCAGCCCCAGCATTTT
v_call: TRBV27; j_call: TRBJ2-2; clone_size: .; d_call: .; cdr3_aa: CASRFGQPNTGELFF; cdr3_nt: TGTGCCAGCAGATTCGGACAGCCTAACACCGGGGAGCTGTTTTTT
v_call: TRBV19; j_call: TRBJ1-1; clone_size: .; d_call: TRBD1; cdr3_aa: CASSTGQPETEAFF; cdr3_nt: TGTGCCAGTAGTACGGGACAGCCCGAGACTGAAGCTTTCTTT
v_call: TRBV18; j_call: TRBJ2-6; clone_size: once; d_call: .; cdr3_aa: CASSPPMSSGANVLTF; cdr3_nt: TGTGCCAGCTCACCACCGATGAGCTCTGGGGCCAACGTCCTGACTTTC
v_call: TRBV4-1; j_call: TRBJ2-3; clone_size: .; d_call: TRBD2; cdr3_aa: CASSQEYRLAGVLGTTDTQYF; cdr3_nt: TGCGCCAGCAGCCAAGAATACCGACTAGCGGGGGTTTTGGGTACCACAGATACGCAGTATTTT
v_call: TRBV5-1; j_call: TRBJ2-3; clone_size: .; d_call: TRBD2; cdr3_aa: CASTTSSGRGDTQYF; cdr3_nt: TGCGCCAGCACTACATCAAGCGGGAGGGGGGATACGCAGTATTTT
v_call: TRBV6-1; j_call: TRBJ1-1; clone_size: .; d_call: .; cdr3_aa: CASSSFNTEAFF; cdr3_nt: TGTGCCAGCAGTTCCTTTAACACTGAAGCTTTCTTT
v_call: TRBV10-3; j_call: TRBJ2-5; clone_size: .; d_call: TRBD2; cdr3_aa: CAIKFTSGNQETQYF; cdr3_nt: TGTGCCATCAAATTCACTAGCGGCAACCAAGAGACCCAGTACTTC
v_call: TRBV5-6; j_call: TRBJ2-7; clone_size: .; d_call: .; cdr3_aa: CASRPGQGLYEQYF; cdr3_nt: TGTGCCAGCAGACCCGGACAAGGTTTATACGAGCAGTACTTC
v_call: TRBV27; j_call: TRBJ2-5; clone_size: once; d_call: .; cdr3_aa: CASSLSAWFQETQYF; cdr3_nt: TGTGCCAGCAGTTTATCGGCCTGGTTCCAAGAGACCCAGTACTTC
v_call: TRBV18; j_call: TRBJ1-4; clone_size: .; d_call: .; cdr3_aa: CASSQRQAISTNEKLFF; cdr3_nt: TGTGCCAGCTCACAAAGACAGGCGATATCAACTAATGAAAAACTGTTTTTT
v_call: TRBV6-4; j_call: TRBJ1-2; clone_size: .; d_call: TRBD1; cdr3_aa: CASSRTGNSYGYTF; cdr3_nt: TGTGCCAGCAGCCGGACAGGGAACTCCTATGGCTACACCTTC
v_call: TRBV6-6; j_call: TRBJ2-1; clone_size: .; d_call: TRBD1; cdr3_aa: CASSIQGAANNEQFF; cdr3_nt: TGTGCCAGCAGTATACAGGGGGCTGCGAACAATGAGCAGTTCTTC
v_call: TRBV2; j_call: TRBJ1-3; clone_size: .; d_call: .; cdr3_aa: CASSEAASPSGNTIYF; cdr3_nt: TGTGCCAGCAGTGAAGCGGCCAGTCCCTCTGGAAACACCATATATTTT
v_call: TRBV10-3; j_call: TRBJ2-3; clone_size: .; d_call: .; cdr3_aa: CAISERTPSSTDTQYF; cdr3_nt: TGTGCCATCAGTGAGAGGACTCCTTCTAGCACAGATACGCAGTATTTT
v_call: TRBV2; j_call: TRBJ1-1; clone_size: few; d_call: .; cdr3_aa: CASRTNTEAFF; cdr3_nt: TGTGCCAGCAGGACTAACACTGAAGCTTTCTTT
v_call: TRBV19; j_call: TRBJ1-2; clone_size: .; d_call: TRBD1; cdr3_aa: CASSIDGQGKNYGYTF; cdr3_nt: TGTGCCAGTAGTATCGACGGACAGGGAAAAAACTATGGCTACACCTTC
v_call: TRBV6-5; j_call: TRBJ2-1; clone_size: .; d_call: TRBD2; cdr3_aa: CATRTSERNEQFF; cdr3_nt: TGTGCCACACGGACTAGCGAGAGGAATGAGCAGTTCTTC
v_call: TRBV28; j_call: TRBJ2-3; clone_size: .; d_call: TRBD2; cdr3_aa: CASLPWGVQREGTDTQYF; cdr3_nt: TGTGCCAGCCTACCGTGGGGGGTCCAGCGGGAGGGCACAGATACGCAGTATTTT
v_call: TRBV30; j_call: TRBJ2-1; clone_size: .; d_call: TRBD1; cdr3_aa: CAWALGQSNEQFF; cdr3_nt: TGTGCCTGGGCGCTGGGACAGAGCAATGAGCAGTTCTTC
v_call: TRBV28; j_call: TRBJ1-1; clone_size: few; d_call: TRBD1; cdr3_aa: CASSSGTGGSPEAFF; cdr3_nt: TGTGCCAGCAGTTCTGGGACAGGGGGCTCCCCTGAAGCTTTCTTT
v_call: TRBV4-1; j_call: TRBJ1-1; clone_size: .; d_call: .; cdr3_aa: CASSQADGTKAFF; cdr3_nt: TGCGCCAGCAGCCAAGCGGACGGGACAAAAGCTTTCTTT